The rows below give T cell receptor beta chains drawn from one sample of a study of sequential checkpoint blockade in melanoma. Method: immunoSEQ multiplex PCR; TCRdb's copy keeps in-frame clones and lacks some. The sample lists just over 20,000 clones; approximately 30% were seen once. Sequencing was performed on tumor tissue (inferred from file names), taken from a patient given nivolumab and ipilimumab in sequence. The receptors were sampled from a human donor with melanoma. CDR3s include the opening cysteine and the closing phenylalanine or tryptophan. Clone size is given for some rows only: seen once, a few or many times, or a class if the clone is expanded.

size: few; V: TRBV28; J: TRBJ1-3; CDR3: CASSLRGFGNTIYF
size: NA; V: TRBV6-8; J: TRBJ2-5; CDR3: CASSYIGTGVETQYF
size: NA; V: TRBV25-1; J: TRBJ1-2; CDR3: CASSDGTGGGYTF
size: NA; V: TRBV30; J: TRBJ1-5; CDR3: CAWATGSNQPQHF
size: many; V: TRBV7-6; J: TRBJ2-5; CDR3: CASSSYRVEETQYF
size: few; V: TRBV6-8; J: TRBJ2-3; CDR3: CASSVILAGGTDTQYF
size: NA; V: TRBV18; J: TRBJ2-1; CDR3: CASSNDQDSGQFF
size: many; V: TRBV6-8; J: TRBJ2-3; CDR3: CAISATTSGGGQYF
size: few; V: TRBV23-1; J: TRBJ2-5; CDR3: CASSQGNSGGARETQYF
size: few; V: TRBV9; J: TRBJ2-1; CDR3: CASSVNPGAYNEQFF
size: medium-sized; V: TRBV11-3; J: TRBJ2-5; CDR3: CASSLSRTGVETQYF
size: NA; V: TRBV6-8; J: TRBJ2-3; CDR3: CASSYSMALTQQYF
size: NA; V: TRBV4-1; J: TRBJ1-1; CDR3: CASSQVGGQGDTEAFF
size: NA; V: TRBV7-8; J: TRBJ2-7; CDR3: CASTVGPVYEQYF
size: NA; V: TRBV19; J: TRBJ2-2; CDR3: CGWGNRETGELFF
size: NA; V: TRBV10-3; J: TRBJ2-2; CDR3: CAISDLSAPGQGNTGELFF
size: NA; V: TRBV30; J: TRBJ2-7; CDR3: CAWSVRAHEQYF
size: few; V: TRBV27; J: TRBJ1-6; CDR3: CASSARDRGNNSPLHF
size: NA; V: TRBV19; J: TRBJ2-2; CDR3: CASSVSGRINTGELFF
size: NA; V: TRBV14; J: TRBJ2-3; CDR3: CASSGHGYRTDTQYF
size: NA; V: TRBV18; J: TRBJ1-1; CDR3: CASSPYLPGRGVTEAFF
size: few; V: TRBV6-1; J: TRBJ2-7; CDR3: CASSEGGWLYEQYF
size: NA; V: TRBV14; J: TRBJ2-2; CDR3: CASSQEAANTGELFF
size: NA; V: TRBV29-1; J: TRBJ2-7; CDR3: CSVLDSQLGPYEQYF
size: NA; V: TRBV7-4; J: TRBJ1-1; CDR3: CASSIQGSTEAFF